A selection of T cell receptor beta chains follows, all from one sample in a study of beta chain features in type 1 diabetes. Clones were read by immunoSEQ multiplex PCR, and TCRdb kept only the in-frame ones, dropping some. The table has 850,000 to 900,000 clones, 17% seen once; the top ten hold 0.02% to 0.025%. Sequenced sample: naive CD4+ T cells from blood. These TCRs come from a woman aged 18-30 years in good health. CDR3s include the opening cysteine and the closing phenylalanine or tryptophan. The D gene is left open where the match is weak. Some rows have no size entry. The others give once, few or many, or a class for an expanded clone.

D: NA; size: few; J: TRBJ1-5; V: TRBV7-9; length: 15; DNA: TGTGCCAGCAGTCCCGGGGGGGTACTTAACCAGCCCCAGCATTTT; CDR3: CASSPGGVLNQPQHF
D: NA; size: NA; J: TRBJ2-1; V: TRBV11-1; length: 13; DNA: TGTGCCAGCAGCCCCACCGGGACCCTAAGAAAGTTCTTC; CDR3: CASSPTGTLRKFF
D: NA; size: NA; J: TRBJ2-7; V: TRBV28; length: 13; DNA: TGTGCCAGCAGTTTATATATGGAATACGAGCAGTACTTC; CDR3: CASSLYMEYEQYF
D: NA; size: few; J: TRBJ1-1; V: TRBV29-1; length: 14; DNA: TGCAGCGTTAGTGGGGGGCGAGCGGACACTGAAGCTTTCTTT; CDR3: CSVSGGRADTEAFF
D: TRBD2; size: few; J: TRBJ2-5; V: TRBV6-5; length: 16; DNA: TGTGCCAGCAGTTACCAACTAGCGGGAGGGGGAGAGACCCAGTACTTC; CDR3: CASSYQLAGGGETQYF
D: NA; size: NA; J: TRBJ2-3; V: TRBV28; length: 17; DNA: TGTGCCAGCAGTTTAGGGGGGGCATCCTCCGGGTCAGATACGCAGTATTTT; CDR3: CASSLGGASSGSDTQYF
D: NA; size: few; J: TRBJ1-1; V: TRBV2; length: 16; DNA: TGTGCCAGCAGTGAAGCGGGTAGGTGGGTGAACACTGAAGCTTTCTTT; CDR3: CASSEAGRWVNTEAFF
D: TRBD2; size: NA; J: TRBJ2-5; V: TRBV5-4; length: 18; DNA: TGTGCCAGCAGCTTGTTCACCGGTGTAGGTCTAGCGGAAGAGACCCAGTACTTC; CDR3: CASSLFTGVGLAEETQYF
D: NA; size: NA; J: TRBJ1-1; V: TRBV5-4; length: 15; DNA: TGTGCCAGCAGCTTGGGAGGACTCATGAACACTGAAGCTTTCTTT; CDR3: CASSLGGLMNTEAFF
D: NA; size: once; J: TRBJ2-6; V: TRBV10-2; length: 16; DNA: TGCGCCAGCAGTCCAGGAGAGGGCTCTGGGGCCAACGTCCTGACTTTC; CDR3: CASSPGEGSGANVLTF
D: TRBD2; size: NA; J: TRBJ2-7; V: TRBV7-6; length: 14; DNA: TGTGCCAGCAGCTTAGCTGGGACTAGTAGTGAGCAGTACTTC; CDR3: CASSLAGTSSEQYF
D: NA; size: NA; J: TRBJ2-2; V: TRBV6-6; length: 13; DNA: TGTGCCAGCAGTTACTATTCAGCGGGGGAGCTGTTTTTT; CDR3: CASSYYSAGELFF
D: TRBD1; size: NA; J: TRBJ1-2; V: TRBV7-9; length: 13; DNA: TGTGCCAGCAGCTGGGGACAGATCTATGGCTACACCTTC; CDR3: CASSWGQIYGYTF
D: NA; size: few; J: TRBJ2-1; V: TRBV20-1; length: 10; DNA: TGCAGCAGGAATAACAATGAGCAGTTCTTC; CDR3: CSRNNNEQFF
D: NA; size: few; J: TRBJ2-7; V: TRBV7-2; length: 17; DNA: TGTGCCAGCAGCCGACGGGGTGGAGGGACCACCGTGGGGGAGCAGTACTTC; CDR3: CASSRRGGGTTVGEQYF
D: NA; size: NA; J: TRBJ2-3; V: TRBV27; length: 15; DNA: TGTGCCAGCAGTTTATCAGGATTGAGCACAGATACGCAGTATTTT; CDR3: CASSLSGLSTDTQYF
D: NA; size: few; J: TRBJ2-4; V: TRBV19; length: 16; DNA: TGTGCCAGTAGCTCACCGGGGCGAGTAGCCAAAAACATTCAGTACTTC; CDR3: CASSSPGRVAKNIQYF
D: NA; size: few; J: TRBJ1-4; V: TRBV10-3; length: 14; DNA: TGTGCCATCAGACAGCCGACAACTAATGAAAAACTGTTTTTT; CDR3: CAIRQPTTNEKLFF
D: NA; size: NA; J: TRBJ2-3; V: TRBV7-2; length: 14; DNA: TGTGCCAGCAGCTCGACGGAGAGCACAGATACGCAGTATTTT; CDR3: CASSSTESTDTQYF
D: NA; size: NA; J: TRBJ1-2; V: TRBV28; length: 13; DNA: TGTGCCAGCAGTTTCGGGGGAATTGATGGCTACACCTTC; CDR3: CASSFGGIDGYTF
D: NA; size: few; J: TRBJ2-1; V: TRBV15; length: 15; DNA: TGTGCCACCAGCAGAGATCGGCTAGGTTGGGATGAGCAGTTCTTC; CDR3: CATSRDRLGWDEQFF
D: TRBD2; size: few; J: TRBJ2-7; V: TRBV28; length: 14; DNA: TGTGCCAGCAGTCCCTTTACCCCGGGGGGCGAGCAGTACTTC; CDR3: CASSPFTPGGEQYF
D: NA; size: many; J: TRBJ2-1; V: TRBV10-3; length: 12; DNA: TGTGCCATCAGTGAGCTAGAGGAGGAGCAGTTCTTC; CDR3: CAISELEEEQFF
D: NA; size: NA; J: TRBJ1-2; V: TRBV27; length: 15; DNA: TGTGCCAGCAGTCTCTACAAGGGTCGGGGTGATGGCTACACCTTC; CDR3: CASSLYKGRGDGYTF
D: NA; size: NA; J: TRBJ1-1; V: TRBV23-1; length: 11; DNA: TGCGCCAGCATCTGTGGATGCGAAGCTTTCTTT; CDR3: CASICGCEAFF
D: TRBD1; size: few; J: TRBJ1-5; V: TRBV6-5; length: 11; DNA: TGTGCCAGCAGTGACCGGGACAGGCAACATTTT; CDR3: CASSDRDRQHF
D: TRBD2; size: NA; J: TRBJ2-7; V: TRBV4-3; length: 14; DNA: TGCGCCAGCAGCCGGGGACTAGCGGACTACGAGCAGTACTTC; CDR3: CASSRGLADYEQYF
D: NA; size: few; J: TRBJ1-5; V: TRBV6-5; length: 15; DNA: TGTGCCAGCAGTTACTCTTCGGGGGGCAATCAGCCCCAGCATTTT; CDR3: CASSYSSGGNQPQHF
D: NA; size: NA; J: TRBJ2-3; V: TRBV11-2; length: 16; DNA: TGTGCCAGCAGCTTCTTGGTGGGACTCACGACAGATACGCAGTATTTT; CDR3: CASSFLVGLTTDTQYF
D: NA; size: many; J: TRBJ2-4; V: TRBV28; length: 14; DNA: TGTGCCAGCAGTCCCTATTCCCCGGGAAACATTCAGTACTTC; CDR3: CASSPYSPGNIQYF
D: NA; size: NA; J: TRBJ1-1; V: TRBV14; length: 15; DNA: TGTGCCAGCAGCCAAGATCGTGGGTTGTGGACTGAAGCTTTCTTT; CDR3: CASSQDRGLWTEAFF
D: NA; size: NA; J: TRBJ1-1; V: TRBV6-5; length: 14; DNA: TGTGCCAGCAGCCCAAGGGGGGGTGGGTATGAAGCTTTCTTT; CDR3: CASSPRGGGYEAFF
D: NA; size: many; J: TRBJ2-1; V: TRBV21-1; length: 13; DNA: TGTGCCAGCACCCCGACAGCCTACAATGAGCAGTTCTTC; CDR3: CASTPTAYNEQFF
D: NA; size: NA; J: TRBJ1-5; V: TRBV16; length: 14; DNA: TGTGCCAGCAGCCAATTACGGGGATATCAGCCCCAGCATTTT; CDR3: CASSQLRGYQPQHF
D: TRBD2; size: few; J: TRBJ2-1; V: TRBV5-4; length: 17; DNA: TGTGCCAGCAGCTTGGTTTATCCTAGCGGGTCCTACAATGAGCAGTTCTTC; CDR3: CASSLVYPSGSYNEQFF
D: TRBD2; size: few; J: TRBJ2-4; V: TRBV4-3; length: 19; DNA: TGCGCCAGCAGCCAAGAAGCGGGAGTCGGTGTCATAGCCAAAAACATTCAGTACTTC; CDR3: CASSQEAGVGVIAKNIQYF
D: NA; size: NA; J: TRBJ2-5; V: TRBV5-1; length: 12; DNA: TGCGCCAGCAGCTGGGACCGAGAGACCCAGTACTTC; CDR3: CASSWDRETQYF
D: TRBD2; size: NA; J: TRBJ2-5; V: TRBV7-9; length: 15; DNA: TGTGCCAGCAGCTTCCCTAGCGGGTACCAAGAGACCCAGTACTTC; CDR3: CASSFPSGYQETQYF
D: TRBD2; size: NA; J: TRBJ2-3; V: TRBV28; length: 15; DNA: TGTGCCTCCCAAAGCGGGAGGGCCGGGGCAGATACGCAGTATTTT; CDR3: CASQSGRAGADTQYF
D: NA; size: NA; J: TRBJ2-7; V: TRBV1; length: 11; DNA: TGCACCAGCACGGGACCCCCTCGGAAGTACTTC; CDR3: CTSTGPPRKYF
D: NA; size: few; J: TRBJ2-7; V: TRBV10-3; length: 14; DNA: TGTGCCATCAGTGACCGAAACCGCCCCTACGAGCAGTACTTC; CDR3: CAISDRNRPYEQYF
D: TRBD1; size: few; J: TRBJ1-5; V: TRBV10-3; length: 12; DNA: TGTGCCATCGGGACAGGTAATCAGCCCCAGCATTTT; CDR3: CAIGTGNQPQHF
D: TRBD1; size: NA; J: TRBJ2-7; V: TRBV15; length: 18; DNA: TGTGCCACCAGCAGAGGGTATCGGGGACAGGAGAGCTCCTACGAACAGTACTTC; CDR3: CATSRGYRGQESSYEQYF
D: NA; size: NA; J: TRBJ2-5; V: TRBV9; length: 16; DNA: TGTGCCAGCAGCGTAGGTACAGGGTCCGCCTCTGAGACCCAGTACTTC; CDR3: CASSVGTGSASETQYF
D: TRBD2; size: NA; J: TRBJ2-1; V: TRBV9; length: 15; DNA: TGTGCCAGCAGCGTAGATAGCGGGAGGGCCGGGAAGCAGTTCTTC; CDR3: CASSVDSGRAGKQFF
D: NA; size: few; J: TRBJ1-5; V: TRBV19; length: 14; DNA: TGTGCCAGTCTTCGACACGGAGGCAATCAGCCCCAGCATTTT; CDR3: CASLRHGGNQPQHF
D: NA; size: few; J: TRBJ2-2; V: TRBV4-3; length: 18; DNA: TGCGCCAGCAGCCAAGAGATTCGGGGGAGCGACAGCACCGGGGAGCTGTTTTTT; CDR3: CASSQEIRGSDSTGELFF
D: NA; size: few; J: TRBJ1-4; V: TRBV7-2; length: 15; DNA: TGTGCCAGCAGCCTTAGTCAGGTCTATAATGAAAAACTGTTTTTT; CDR3: CASSLSQVYNEKLFF
D: NA; size: few; J: TRBJ1-2; V: TRBV7-2; length: 15; DNA: TGTGCCAGCAGCCTAAGTGCCGGGGTCGGCTATGGCTACACCTTC; CDR3: CASSLSAGVGYGYTF
D: TRBD1; size: NA; J: TRBJ2-7; V: TRBV10-3; length: 13; DNA: TGTGCCACCACCCCGACAGGGGGCTACGAGCAGTACTTC; CDR3: CATTPTGGYEQYF
D: TRBD1; size: NA; J: TRBJ2-3; V: TRBV28; length: 16; DNA: TGTGCCAGCAGTCCGTCTGGGACAGGGAGCCTAGATACGCAGTATTTT; CDR3: CASSPSGTGSLDTQYF